Listed here are 22 T cell receptor beta chains from one sample, sequenced in a study of graft-versus-host responses after intestinal transplantation (TCRdb year 2021). Antigen specificity for these receptors is unknown. The method was the immunoSEQ multiplex PCR assay. Sourced from immuneACCESS, this table was stored by TCRdb with only in-frame sequences that have V and J called. A share of the clones is absent; for the studies checked, an unresolved V gene accounts for under half, and the remainder has no known explanation. This sample comprises 120,000 or so clones, 93% of them detected only once. Roughly 0.5% of the sample lies in the top ten. The time point tag for this specimen amounts to: cells obtained before transplantation from donor or recipient. The sample consisted of unstimulated CD8+ T cells sorted from spleen or lymph node cells, taken before intestinal transplant. All receptors derive from a human donor who received an intestinal transplant.

On this clone itself: The junction shows a germline mismatch at one end, possibly a read error. This CDR3 reads CAGSQGHEQFF. As DNA, the CDR3 is TGTGCCGGCAGTCAGGGGCATGAGCAGTTCTTC. The J gene is TRBJ2-1, the V gene TRBV27; D might be TRBD1 (6 bases). This CDR3 is 11 amino acids long. Germline values: CDR1 MNHEY, CDR2 SMNVEV (reference sequence).

Here the CDR3 reads CASSEWNQPQHF. The CDR3 coding sequence is TGTGCCAGCAGCGAGTGGAATCAGCCCCAGCATTTT. V usage is TRBV7-6 and J usage is TRBJ1-5; unclear D gene. The CDR3 length is 12 residues. Trimming pared 5 bases from V and 4 bases from J, leaving 6 bases between. Per germline, CDR1 SGHVS and CDR2 FNYEAQ.

The chain has TRBV27 and TRBJ2-1, with 9 bases that match TRBD2. The CDR3 is 20 amino acids. Germline assignment: CDR1 MNHEY and CDR2 SMNVEV (reference sequence). Trimming took 8 bases from V and 3 from J; bases not matched to a gene: 23. The CDR3 spells CASRTYNLGVAGVNYNEQFF. The CDR3 DNA reads TGTGCCAGCCGAACCTACAATTTGGGGGTAGCGGGGGTGAACTACAATGAGCAGTTCTTC.

J is TRBJ2-7 and V is TRBV5-6, with 8 bases matching TRBD1. In germline, CDR1 is SGHDT, CDR2 YYEEEE. The CDR3 consists of 14 residues. V was clipped by 5 bases and J by 6 bases; unmatched bases: 10. The CDR3 reads CASSYGTGGSEQYF. The CDR3 DNA sequence: TGTGCCAGCAGTTATGGGACAGGAGGTTCCGAGCAGTACTTC.

The chain is built from TRBV19 and TRBJ1-1; D unresolved. Germline CDR1 is LNHDA and CDR2 is SQIVND (reference sequence). V was clipped by 4 bases and J by 2 bases, with 5 bases between them. CDR3 length: 12 amino acids. For the CDR3, the DNA is TGTGCCAGTAGTAGCGGTAACACTGAAGCTTTCTTT. Its translation: CASSSGNTEAFF.

V gene TRBV19 combines with J gene TRBJ1-1, with D possibly TRBD1 on 5 matching bases. Trimming took off 4 bases at V and 1 base at J, with 16 bases between the two ends. Germline V gene sequence: CDR1 LNHDA, CDR2 SQIVND (reference sequence). This CDR3 has 16 residues. CDR3 nucleotides: TGTGCCAGTAGTACCCCTCGGTGGGGCAAGAACACTGAAGCTTTCTTT. As protein: CASSTPRWGKNTEAFF.

The rearrangement links TRBV29-1 to TRBJ1-1; a possible D gene is TRBD1 (5 bases). Trimming shortened V by 4 bases and J by 2 bases, and 8 bases separated the two germline ends. In germline, CDR1 is SQVTM, CDR2 ANQGSEA. The CDR3 runs to 12 residues. The CDR3 sequence is CSVGRGNTEAFF. The CDR3 nucleotides read TGCAGCGTTGGGAGGGGAAACACTGAAGCTTTCTTT.

The chain recombines TRBV19 with TRBJ1-3; D gene unclear. Germline V gene lookup returns CDR1 LNHDA and CDR2 SQIVND (reference sequence). Trimming pared 3 bases from V and 0 bases from J, leaving 6 bases between. This CDR3 region has 14 residues. CDR3 loop: CASSMKGSGNTIYF. CDR3 sequence (DNA): TGTGCCAGTAGTATGAAGGGCTCTGGAAACACCATATATTTT.

CDR3 protein: CASSLDGGSMNTEAFF. The CDR3 nucleotides are TGTGCCAGCAGCTTAGATGGGGGATCCATGAACACTGAAGCTTTCTTT. The chain is built from TRBV7-9 and TRBJ1-1; tentative D call: TRBD1 (5 bases). Germline assignment: CDR1 SEHNR and CDR2 FQNEAQ (reference sequence). This CDR3 region has 16 residues. The germline V and J ends were trimmed by 1 base and 0 bases, with 12 bases remaining between them.

This chain links TRBV6-5 with TRBJ2-1, with 9 bases identical to TRBD2. Trimming cost V 0 bases and J 9 bases; bases outside gene matches: 6. The CDR3 has 15 amino acids. The germline V gene encodes CDR1 MNHEY and CDR2 SVGAGI. Here the CDR3 DNA reads TGTGCCAGCAGTTACTCTAGCGGGAGTGTGGGTGAGCAGTTCTTC. This translates into CASSYSSGSVGEQFF.

The J gene is TRBJ1-5, the V gene TRBV12-5; no clear D gene. The CDR3 runs 13 residues. The V end lost 6 bases, the J end lost 0 bases, and 6 bases lay between the germline ends. CDR1 is LGHNT and CDR2 is FRNRAP in the germline V gene. CDR3 region: CASGLNSNQPQHF. CDR3 coding DNA: TGTGCTAGTGGGCTGAATAGCAATCAGCCCCAGCATTTT.

This chain links TRBV5-6 with TRBJ1-2; D is unclear. Trimming removed 0 bases from V and 5 bases from J, with 2 bases in between. Germline V gene lookup returns CDR1 SGHDT and CDR2 YYEEEE. The CDR3 covers 11 residues. CDR3 residues: CASSLEYGYTF. The CDR3 DNA reads as TGTGCCAGCAGCTTGGAGTATGGCTACACCTTC.

This clone was counted once. The rearrangement uses TRBV19 and TRBJ2-1; weak D call: TRBD2 (7 bases). Germline CDR1 reads LNHDA; CDR2 reads SQIVND (reference sequence). V was trimmed by 5 bases and J by 4 bases, leaving 27 bases between them. The CDR3 runs 19 residues. Here the CDR3 DNA reads TGTGCCAGTAGTCGGGGGCCCACTCCCGGTAAGCGGGATTACAATGAGCAGTTCTTC. Its translation: CASSRGPTPGKRDYNEQFF.

The chain couples TRBV6-6 to TRBJ2-7, with a tentative D call TRBD1 (6 bases). The V gene lost 2 bases and the J gene lost 6 bases, with 17 bases spanning the gap. This CDR3 is 15 amino acids long. Germline V gene data show CDR1 as MNHNY and CDR2 as SVGAGI (reference sequence). The chain's CDR3 is CASSYEVPGVGEQYF. The CDR3 DNA reads TGTGCCAGCAGTTACGAGGTGCCAGGGGTCGGCGAGCAGTACTTC.

The chain employs TRBV5-4 and TRBJ1-1; D might be TRBD1 (5 bases). The CDR3 has 15 amino acids. Looked up from germline, CDR1 is SGHNT and CDR2 is YYREEE (reference sequence). The V gene lost 4 bases and the J gene lost 2 bases, with 15 bases spanning the gap. CDR3 residues: CASSRLGVNNTEAFF. The CDR3 DNA follows: TGTGCCAGCAGCCGACTGGGGGTGAATAACACTGAAGCTTTCTTT.

The chain couples TRBV28 to TRBJ2-7; D not resolved. Germline values: CDR1 MDHEN, CDR2 SYDVKM. This CDR3 has 14 residues. Trimming took off 2 bases at V and 3 bases at J, with 11 bases between the two ends. The CDR3 reads CASSLADGDYEQYF. As DNA, the CDR3 is TGTGCCAGCAGTTTAGCGGACGGAGACTACGAGCAGTACTTC.

The rearrangement uses TRBV27 and TRBJ2-1; 9 bases are a match to TRBD2. CDR3 length equals 14 residues. V lost 2 bases to trimming and J lost 7 bases; unmatched junction nucleotides: 3. Per the germline V gene, CDR1 is MNHEY and CDR2 is SMNVEV (reference sequence). The chain's CDR3 is CASSLLAGRNEQFF. DNA for the CDR3: TGTGCCAGCAGTTTACTAGCGGGACGGAATGAGCAGTTCTTC.

V and J are TRBV5-1 and TRBJ2-7, with 10 bases matching TRBD1. This CDR3 region has 14 residues. The V segment lost 0 bases and the J segment 4 bases; nucleotides outside the gene matches: 1. Looked up from germline, CDR1 is SGHRS and CDR2 is YFSETQ. Here the CDR3 reads CASSLGQGAYEQYF. CDR3 nucleotides: TGCGCCAGCAGCTTGGGACAGGGGGCGTACGAGCAGTACTTC.

Concerning this clone itself: Other DNA sequences in this sample translate to the same CDR3. The rearrangement uses TRBV27 and TRBJ2-1, with 11 bases matching TRBD2. The CDR3 totals 15 residues. CDR1 is MNHEY, CDR2 SMNVEV, per germline (reference sequence). With 3 bases clipped from V and 4 bases from J, the junction kept 2 bases outside the gene matches. DNA of the CDR3: TGTGCCAGCAGTTTGGGACTAGCGGCATACAATGAGCAGTTCTTC. This gives the protein CASSLGLAAYNEQFF.

This clone has only one observation. The chain uses TRBV9 and TRBJ2-1; 9 bases align to TRBD2. Germline trimming cut 4 bases from V and 2 bases from J; bases unmatched to any gene: 7. The CDR3 spans 16 residues. The V gene's germline CDR1 is SGDLS and CDR2 YYNGEE. DNA for the CDR3: TGTGCCAGCAGCCTTCGGCGGGAGGGTACCTACAATGAGCAGTTCTTC. Translation: CASSLRREGTYNEQFF.

This chain joins TRBV5-1 and TRBJ1-1; D is undetermined. The V end was cut by 0 bases, the J end by 7 bases, with 13 bases between. The CDR3 is 14 amino acids. Per germline, CDR1 SGHRS and CDR2 YFSETQ. In nucleotides, the CDR3 is TGCGCCAGCAGCTTGGTTCCTTTCGGGAGTGAAGCTTTCTTT. Translating it yields CASSLVPFGSEAFF.

This clone was seen a single time. The rearrangement uses TRBV6-6 and TRBJ1-1, with 8 bases aligning to TRBD1. The CDR3 is 16 residues long. V lost 2 bases to trimming and J lost 4 bases; unmatched junction nucleotides: 9. The germline V gene encodes CDR1 MNHNY and CDR2 SVGAGI (reference sequence). CDR3 sequence: CASSYRAGGASTEAFF. The CDR3, as DNA: TGTGCCAGCAGTTACAGGGCAGGGGGCGCCTCCACTGAAGCTTTCTTT.